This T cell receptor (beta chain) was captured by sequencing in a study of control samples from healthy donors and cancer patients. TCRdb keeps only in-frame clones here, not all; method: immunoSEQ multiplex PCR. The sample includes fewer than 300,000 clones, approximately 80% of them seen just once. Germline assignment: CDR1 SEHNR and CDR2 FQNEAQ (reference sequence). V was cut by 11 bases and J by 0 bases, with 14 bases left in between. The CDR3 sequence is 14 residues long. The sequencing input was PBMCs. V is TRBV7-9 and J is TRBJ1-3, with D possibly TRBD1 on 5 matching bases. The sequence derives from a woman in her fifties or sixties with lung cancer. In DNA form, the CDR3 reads TGTGCCTTTCCCCTGGGGGGCTCTGGAAACACCATATATTTT. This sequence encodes CAFPLGGSGNTIYF.